This T cell receptor (beta chain) was captured by sequencing in a study of ipilimumab plus nivolumab after autologous stem cell transplantation. Across the study: The myeloma group: high-risk transplant-naive, or relapse within 3 years after first autologous transplant.

Profiling relied on immunoSEQ multiplex PCR, and the TCRdb table lists in-frame clones only, not all of them. The table includes approximately 6,900 clones, approximately 90% detected once. A remark on this clone: Its antigen remains unidentified.

Starting 14 to 28 days after autologous transplant, ipilimumab 1 mg/kg was given. Patients got 3 mg/kg IV nivolumab weeks 1, 4, 7, 10, then biweekly through week 26. The V segment lost 0 bases and the J segment 0 bases; nucleotides outside the gene matches: 7. The CDR3 is 18 residues long. Germline CDR1 and CDR2: SGHTA and FQGNSA. The study, taken as a whole, reports: TCR repertoire, Treg phenotype and gut microbiota reportedly support more study of this approach.

This chain joins TRBV7-2 and TRBJ2-1; 8 bases fit TRBD2. Specimen: PBMCs, collected in a trial of ipilimumab plus nivolumab as post-transplant consolidation. The origin of this receptor is a female donor with multiple myeloma. The CDR3 region is CASSLAGAGGNSYNEQFF. The CDR3, as DNA: TGTGCCAGCAGCTTAGCGGGTGCGGGAGGCAACTCCTACAATGAGCAGTTCTTC.